Included here is one T cell receptor beta chain sequence, with context. This specimen comes from a study of cytomegalovirus exposure and HLA in healthy donors. The CDR3 totals 16 residues. V shed 2 bases and J 1 base; nucleotides not matched to a gene: 3. Germline V gene data show CDR1 as MNHEY and CDR2 as SMNVEV (reference sequence). The repertoire was sequenced with immunoSEQ multiplex PCR; TCRdb's copy has only in-frame clones and lacks some. The sample gives under 65,000 clones, around 95% of which show up once; roughly 6.3% is in the top ten. V and J are TRBV27 and TRBJ2-1, with TRBD2 identical over 9 bases. Material for sequencing was PBMCs. This TCR derives from a woman aged 18-29 years in good health and CMV-seropositive. Here the CDR3 reads CASSLGTSPSYNEQFF. As DNA, the CDR3 is TGTGCCAGCAGTTTAGGGACTAGCCCTTCCTACAATGAGCAGTTCTTC.